These 22 T cell receptor beta chains originate from one sample sequenced in a study of T cell changes during pregnancy in multiple sclerosis (dated by TCRdb to the late 2010s). Receptor amplification or capture employed the immunoSEQ multiplex PCR assay. TCRdb limited this immuneACCESS table to in-frame rearrangements with V and J called. A share of clones is missing; checked studies link under half to unresolved V genes, and the rest is unexplained. Recorded for this sample are 130,000 or so clones; about 93% of them occurred a single time. 6.2% of the sample is in the top ten clones. This specimen consisted of peripheral blood, obtained before pregnancy. These TCRs come from a female donor with multiple sclerosis, enrolled in a pregnancy study.

This clone showed up just once. The chain is built from TRBV4-1 and TRBJ2-1; 8 nucleotides agree with TRBD2. CDR3 length equals 16 residues. In germline, CDR1 is MGHRA, CDR2 YSYEKL. V lost 1 base and J lost 8; bases outside the gene matches: 10. The CDR3 protein is CASSQVSGALGDEQFF. The CDR3 DNA reads as TGCGCCAGCAGCCAAGTTAGCGGGGCCCTCGGCGATGAGCAGTTCTTC.

The CDR3 loop is CASSLEGADTQYF. CDR3 nucleotides: TGCGCCAGCAGCTTGGAGGGGGCGGATACGCAGTATTTT. The chain couples TRBV5-1 to TRBJ2-3; 7 nucleotides align to TRBD1. V was pared by 0 bases and J by 6 bases, with 1 base of the junction left unmatched. The CDR3 consists of 13 residues. CDR1 is SGHRS, CDR2 YFSETQ, per germline.

The rearrangement joins TRBV2 to TRBJ1-1; TRBD1 might be the D (6 bases). Between the trimmed V and J ends, which lost 6 bases and 1 base, there was a span of 12 bases. The V gene's germline CDR1 is SNHLY and CDR2 FYNNEI. CDR3 length: 14 amino acids. The chain's CDR3 is CASRPGQQNTEAFF. The CDR3 DNA follows: TGTGCCAGCAGGCCGGGACAACAGAACACTGAAGCTTTCTTT.

This chain uses TRBV28 with TRBJ1-4; D perhaps matches TRBD1 (6 bases). The CDR3 is 14 residues long. Germline CDR1 reads MDHEN; CDR2 reads SYDVKM. With 11 bases removed from V and 0 bases from J, the gap between germline ends came to 13 bases. The CDR3 region has the DNA TGTGCCGGTTCAGCAGGGGCAACTAATGAAAAACTGTTTTTT. This sequence encodes CAGSAGATNEKLFF.

The chain joins TRBV7-8 to TRBJ1-3, with 11 nucleotides matching TRBD1. Germline CDR1 and CDR2: SGHVS and FQNEAQ. This CDR3 comprises 17 residues. The ends lost 2 bases at V and 3 bases at J; junction bases unmatched: 6. The DNA of the CDR3 is TGTGCCAGCAGCTTAACCTCGGGACAGGGGGTTGGAAACACCATATATTTT. It codes for CASSLTSGQGVGNTIYF.

In this sample, this clone turned up a few times. The chain recombines TRBV6-1 with TRBJ2-7; TRBD1 aligns across 8 bases. This CDR3 spans 19 amino acids. Germline lookup yields CDR1 MNHNS and CDR2 SASEGT. The ends lost 3 bases at V and 0 bases at J; junction bases unmatched: 16. CDR3 in amino acids: CASSDRGPGWDSRSYEQYF. The CDR3 DNA sequence: TGTGCCAGCAGTGACAGGGGGCCTGGATGGGACAGCCGCTCCTACGAGCAGTACTTC.

The rearrangement links TRBV18 to TRBJ1-5; tentatively, D is TRBD1 (5 bases). Germline V CDR1 and CDR2: KGHSH, LQKENI. V was pared by 1 base and J by 3 bases, with 10 bases between. The CDR3 runs to 15 residues. Here the CDR3 reads CASSPLDGHNQPQHF. The CDR3 DNA follows: TGTGCCAGCTCACCACTGGACGGACACAATCAGCCCCAGCATTTT.

This chain links TRBV30 with TRBJ1-3, with no clear D. V was trimmed by 6 bases and J by 4 bases, leaving 16 bases between them. CDR3 length: 14 residues. Looked up from germline, CDR1 is GTSNPN and CDR2 is SVGIG (reference sequence). The CDR3 sequence is CACVLGWRGNTIYF. For the CDR3, the DNA is TGTGCCTGCGTGTTAGGGTGGAGGGGAAACACCATATATTTT.

The V gene is TRBV5-1, the J gene TRBJ2-7; TRBD1 matches 7 bases. Germline assignment: CDR1 SGHRS and CDR2 YFSETQ. Trimming removed 0 bases from V and 0 bases from J; junction bases left unmatched: 3. The CDR3 contains 15 residues. As DNA, the CDR3 is TGCGCCAGCAGCTTGGAGGGGGCAGTCTCCTACGAGCAGTACTTC. It yields the protein CASSLEGAVSYEQYF.

V and J are TRBV30 and TRBJ1-6; 8 bases align to TRBD1. Germline V CDR1 and CDR2: GTSNPN, SVGIG (reference sequence). The CDR3 is 13 residues long. The J segment lost 8 bases and the V segment lost 2 bases, leaving 2 bases of the junction unmatched. The CDR3 reads CAWSQDRDSPLHF. Written as DNA, the CDR3 is TGTGCCTGGAGTCAGGACAGGGATTCACCCCTCCACTTT.

The chain has TRBV7-2 and TRBJ2-2; D not certain. V was clipped by 1 base and J by 2 bases, with 5 bases between them. The germline V gene has CDR1 SGHTA and CDR2 FQGNSA. There are 14 residues in the CDR3. The CDR3 here is CASSLDRNTGELFF. The CDR3 DNA follows: TGTGCCAGCAGCTTAGACAGAAACACCGGGGAGCTGTTTTTT. Variable domain in full (rest from reference TRBV7-2 and TRBJ2-2): GAGVSQSPSNKVTEKGKDVELRCDPISGHTALYWYRQSLGQGLEFLIYFQGNSAPDKSGLPSDRFSAERTGGSVSTLTIQRTQQEDSAVYLCASSLDRNTGELFFGEGSRLTVL.

The chain recombines TRBV6-5 with TRBJ1-1; tentatively, D is TRBD1 (5 bases). The CDR3 totals 11 residues. V lost 4 bases and J lost 8, with 8 bases in between. Per the germline V gene, CDR1 is MNHEY and CDR2 is SVGAGI. In nucleotides, the CDR3 is TGTGCCAGCAGTTCTAGGGGAGAAGCTTTCTTT. This codes for CASSSRGEAFF.

This chain connects TRBV5-5 to TRBJ1-1; 9 bases fit TRBD1. J was trimmed by 1 base and V by 4 bases; bases with no gene match: 2. The length of the CDR3 is 14 residues. Germline V gene sequence: CDR1 SGHKS, CDR2 YYEKEE (reference sequence). Written as DNA, the CDR3 is TGTGCCAGCAGCCCGGGACAGGGGAACACTGAAGCTTTCTTT. Translating it yields CASSPGQGNTEAFF.

J is TRBJ1-5 and V is TRBV28; 8 positions agree with TRBD1. Germline V CDR1 and CDR2: MDHEN, SYDVKM. The CDR3 is 14 amino acids. With 5 bases clipped from V and 3 bases from J, the junction kept 3 bases outside the gene matches. The CDR3 nucleotides read TGTGCCAGCAGTCCGCAGGGGGCCAATCAGCCCCAGCATTTT. Encoded protein: CASSPQGANQPQHF.

The chain uses TRBV27 and TRBJ2-7; 9 nucleotides agree with TRBD1. V lost 5 bases and J lost 2; bases outside the gene matches: 10. CDR3 length: 16 residues. Per germline, CDR1 MNHEY and CDR2 SMNVEV (reference sequence). As DNA, the CDR3 is TGTGCCAGCAGTCTAAAACCGGGACAGGGACCCTACGAGCAGTACTTC. Its protein product is CASSLKPGQGPYEQYF.

The rearrangement joins TRBV5-1 to TRBJ2-7, with D unclear. V lost 4 bases and J 4 bases, leaving 12 bases between the germline ends. The CDR3 is 13 amino acids. Looked up from germline, CDR1 is SGHRS and CDR2 is YFSETQ. The CDR3 bases are TGCGCCAGCAGCAGTCAACGAGATTACGAGCAGTACTTC. Amino acid sequence: CASSSQRDYEQYF.

This chain uses TRBV5-1 with TRBJ2-3, with 13 bases lining up with TRBD2. Germline lookup yields CDR1 SGHRS and CDR2 YFSETQ. This CDR3 is 18 amino acids long. V lost 3 bases, J lost 0 bases, and 7 bases stayed unmatched. The CDR3 DNA reads as TGCGCCAGCAGCTCGCGTCCGACTAGCGGGGGGAGCACAGATACGCAGTATTTT. This sequence encodes CASSSRPTSGGSTDTQYF. Drawing the rest from reference TRBV5-1 and TRBJ2-3, the complete variable domain is KAGVTQTPRYLIKTRGQQVTLSCSPISGHRSVSWYQQTPGQGLQFLFEYFSETQRNKGNFPGRFSGRQFSNSRSEMNVSTLELGDSALYLCASSSRPTSGGSTDTQYFGPGTRLTVL.

The chain links TRBV9 to TRBJ2-7; 9 bases match TRBD1. Germline V gene data show CDR1 as SGDLS and CDR2 as YYNGEE. V lost 2 bases to trimming and J lost 7 bases; unmatched junction nucleotides: 13. The CDR3 runs to 16 residues. CDR3 sequence reads: CASSVGPGTGSREQYF. For the CDR3, the DNA is TGTGCCAGCAGCGTGGGCCCCGGGACAGGGTCTCGGGAGCAGTACTTC.

In this sample, this clone turned up once. Written as DNA, the CDR3 is TGTGCCAGCAGCCCGATTGACAGGGGCGGCAATGAGCAGTTCTTC. Amino acids: CASSPIDRGGNEQFF. This rearrangement joins TRBV5-4 to TRBJ2-1, with 8 nucleotides matching TRBD1. Per the germline V gene, CDR1 is SGHNT and CDR2 is YYREEE (reference sequence). The CDR3 runs to 15 residues. V was pared by 4 bases and J by 6 bases, with 9 bases of the junction left unmatched.

The chain combines TRBV5-6 with TRBJ1-6; the match to TRBD1 covers 7 bases. The CDR3 is 16 amino acids. After removal of 0 bases from V and 10 bases from J, the junction contained 10 bases not matched to a gene. Germline loops: CDR1 SGHDT, CDR2 YYEEEE. CDR3 in amino acids: CASSLERGRRNSPLHF. The CDR3, as DNA: TGTGCCAGCAGCTTGGAAAGGGGGCGTAGAAACTCACCCCTCCACTTT.

The V call is TRBV7-9, the J call TRBJ1-6, with D possibly matching TRBD1 (6 bases). V was shortened by 1 base and J by 3 bases, with 16 bases between the two germline ends. The CDR3 is 18 residues long. CDR1 and CDR2 (germline): SEHNR, FQNEAQ (reference sequence). This CDR3 reads CASSLDGMGAGYNSPLHF. The CDR3, as DNA: TGTGCCAGCAGCTTAGATGGAATGGGGGCTGGCTATAATTCACCCCTCCACTTT. Looking up the rest from reference TRBV7-9 and TRBJ1-6 gives the full variable domain: DTGVSQNPRHKITKRGQNVTFRCDPISEHNRLYWYRQTLGQGPEFLTYFQNEAQLEKSRLLSDRFSAERPKGSFSTLEIQRTEQGDSAMYLCASSLDGMGAGYNSPLHFGNGTRLTVT.

The chain employs TRBV13 and TRBJ2-3; TRBD1 matches 7 bases. The CDR3 sequence is 16 residues long. Per germline, CDR1 PRHDT and CDR2 FYEKMQ (reference sequence). The V and J ends lost 11 bases and 3 bases, in that order; junction bases with no gene match: 17. CDR3: CASKETGTGGTDTQYF. Written as DNA, the CDR3 is TGTGCCTCCAAGGAGACAGGGACGGGCGGGACAGATACGCAGTATTTT.